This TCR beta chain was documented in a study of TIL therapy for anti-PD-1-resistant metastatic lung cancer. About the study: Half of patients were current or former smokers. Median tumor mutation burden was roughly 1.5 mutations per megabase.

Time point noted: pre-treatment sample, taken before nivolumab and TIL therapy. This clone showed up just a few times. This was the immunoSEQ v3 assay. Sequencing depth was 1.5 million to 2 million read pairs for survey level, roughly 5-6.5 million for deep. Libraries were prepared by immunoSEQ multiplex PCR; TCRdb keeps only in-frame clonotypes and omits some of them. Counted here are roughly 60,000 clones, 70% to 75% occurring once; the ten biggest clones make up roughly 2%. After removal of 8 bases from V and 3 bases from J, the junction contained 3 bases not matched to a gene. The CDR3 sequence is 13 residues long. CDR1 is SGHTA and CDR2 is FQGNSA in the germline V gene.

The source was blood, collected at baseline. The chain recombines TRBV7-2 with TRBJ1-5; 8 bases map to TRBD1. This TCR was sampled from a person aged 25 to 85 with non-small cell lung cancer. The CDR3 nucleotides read TGTGCCAGCGCGGGACAGGCCAATCAGCCCCAGCATTTT. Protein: CASAGQANQPQHF.